The clone carrying this T cell receptor (beta chain) was seen only a few times. The antigen is not known. This entry is derived from a study of T-cell memory formation after mild COVID-19. In the study overall: Clusters of TCRs were largely donor specific. Study findings and constraints: Certain responding clones were present in pre-infection memory, suggesting participation of cross-reactive memory. Proof of SARS-CoV-2 specificity was absent for the second-wave clones that crested on day 37.

Barcoded TCR alpha and TCR beta cDNA libraries with UMIs came from 5'RACE using constant-segment primers. TCRdb independently ran MiXCR on the 5' RACE reads; one entry per CDR3 protein. Among approximately 200,000 distinct CDR3 sequences, 16% were seen once, and the ten largest hold approximately 2.2%. V was cut by 1 base and J by 5 bases, with 9 bases left in between. CDR1 and CDR2 from the germline V gene are DFQATT and SNEGSKA (reference sequence). There are 12 residues in the CDR3. The chain carries TRBV20-1 and TRBJ2-7; D might be TRBD1 (5 bases). The sequenced sample was PBMCs or a T cell subset sorted from them (not recorded which). This clonotype was sampled from an adult woman who had mild COVID-19 (a few samples of this study predate the infection). Cell type and time point are not known. CDR3 loop: CSARGRDHEQYF. Written as DNA, the CDR3 is TGCAGTGCTAGAGGCAGGGATCACGAGCAGTACTTC.